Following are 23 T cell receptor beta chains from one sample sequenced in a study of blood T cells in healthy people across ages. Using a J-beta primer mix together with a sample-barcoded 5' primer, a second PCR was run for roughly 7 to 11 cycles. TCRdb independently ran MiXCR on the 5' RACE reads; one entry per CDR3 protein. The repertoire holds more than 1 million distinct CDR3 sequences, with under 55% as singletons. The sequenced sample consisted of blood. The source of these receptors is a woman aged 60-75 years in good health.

This chain's CDR3 is CASSLGTGLTSSYNEQYF. The CDR3 DNA is TGTGCCAGCAGCTTAGGGACCGGACTCACATCCTCCTACAATGAGCAGTACTTC. The chain links TRBV7-6 to TRBJ2-5, with D perhaps matching TRBD2 (5 bases). CDR1 and CDR2 from the germline V gene are SGHVS and FNYEAQ. V lost 1 base to trimming and J lost 11 bases, with 29 bases between them. This CDR3 contains 18 residues. Complete variable domain (other parts from reference TRBV7-6 and TRBJ2-5): GAGVSQSPRYKVTKRGQDVALRCDPISGHVSLYWYRQALGQGPEFLTYFNYEAQQDKSGLPNDRFSAERPEGSISTLTIQRTEQRDSAMYRCASSLGTGLTSSYNEQYFGPGTRLLVL.

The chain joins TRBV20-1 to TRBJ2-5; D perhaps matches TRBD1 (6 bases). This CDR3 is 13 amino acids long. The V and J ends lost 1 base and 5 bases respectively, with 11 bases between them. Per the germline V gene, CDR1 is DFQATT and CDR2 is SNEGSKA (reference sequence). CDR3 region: CSARVQGSETQYF. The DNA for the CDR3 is TGCAGTGCTAGAGTTCAGGGGTCCGAGACCCAGTACTTC.

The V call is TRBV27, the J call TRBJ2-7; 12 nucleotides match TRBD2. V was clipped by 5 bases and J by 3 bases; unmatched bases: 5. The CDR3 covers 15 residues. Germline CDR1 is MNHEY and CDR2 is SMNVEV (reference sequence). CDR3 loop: CASSLGTSGFYEQYF. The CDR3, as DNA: TGTGCCAGCAGTCTAGGGACTAGCGGGTTCTACGAGCAGTACTTC.

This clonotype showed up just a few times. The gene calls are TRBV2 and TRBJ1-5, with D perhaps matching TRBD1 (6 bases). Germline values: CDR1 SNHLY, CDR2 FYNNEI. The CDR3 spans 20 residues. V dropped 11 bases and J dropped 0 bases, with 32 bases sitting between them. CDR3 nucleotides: TGTGCCGCCACCCAGGGGAGGTTCGGCGGCGACGGAATTAGCAATCAGCCCCAGCATTTT. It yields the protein CAATQGRFGGDGISNQPQHF.

The CDR3 DNA reads as TGTGCCAGCAGCCAAAAAATCGTAGCGGGAGGGGGAAACAATGAGCAGTTCTTC. This encodes CASSQKIVAGGGNNEQFF. The rearrangement uses TRBV3-1 and TRBJ2-1; 11 nucleotides agree with TRBD2. The CDR3 totals 18 residues. V shed 2 bases and J 5 bases; nucleotides not matched to a gene: 11. Looked up from germline, CDR1 is LGHDT and CDR2 is YNNKEL (reference sequence).

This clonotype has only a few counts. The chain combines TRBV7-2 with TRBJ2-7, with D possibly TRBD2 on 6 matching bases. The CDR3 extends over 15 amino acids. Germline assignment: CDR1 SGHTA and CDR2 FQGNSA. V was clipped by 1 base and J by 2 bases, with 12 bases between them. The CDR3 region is CASSLVGGSTYEQYF. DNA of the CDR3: TGTGCCAGCAGCTTAGTGGGGGGAAGCACCTACGAGCAGTACTTC.

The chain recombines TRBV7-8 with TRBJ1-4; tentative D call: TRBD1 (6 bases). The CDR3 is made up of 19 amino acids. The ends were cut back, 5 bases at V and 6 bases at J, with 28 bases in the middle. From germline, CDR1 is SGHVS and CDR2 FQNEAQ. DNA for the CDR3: TGTGCCAGCAGCCCGCTACTGACACGGACAGACTTCATCCATGAAAAACTGTTTTTT. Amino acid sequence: CASSPLLTRTDFIHEKLFF.

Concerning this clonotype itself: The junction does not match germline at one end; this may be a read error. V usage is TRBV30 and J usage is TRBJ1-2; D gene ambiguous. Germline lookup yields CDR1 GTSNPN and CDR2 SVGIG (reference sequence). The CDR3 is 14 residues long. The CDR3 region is CAWSVLGGNCGYTF. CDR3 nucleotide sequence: TGTGCCTGGAGTGTACTGGGAGGGAACTGTGGCTACACCTTC.

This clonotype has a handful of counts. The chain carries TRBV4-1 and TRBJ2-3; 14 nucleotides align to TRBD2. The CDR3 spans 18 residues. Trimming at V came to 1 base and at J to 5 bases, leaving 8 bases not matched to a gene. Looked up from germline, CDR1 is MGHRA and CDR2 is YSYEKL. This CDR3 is CASSQAWVTSGRGDTQYF. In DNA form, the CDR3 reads TGCGCCAGCAGCCAAGCATGGGTGACTAGCGGGAGGGGAGATACGCAGTATTTT.

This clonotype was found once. CDR3: CASSFITAAHNEQFF. The CDR3 DNA follows: TGCGCCAGCAGCTTCATAACCGCCGCCCACAATGAGCAGTTCTTC. The chain recombines TRBV5-1 with TRBJ2-1; no definite D call. The CDR3 extends over 15 amino acids. V was clipped by 2 bases and J by 5 bases, with 14 bases between them. Germline V lookup: CDR1 SGHRS, CDR2 YFSETQ.

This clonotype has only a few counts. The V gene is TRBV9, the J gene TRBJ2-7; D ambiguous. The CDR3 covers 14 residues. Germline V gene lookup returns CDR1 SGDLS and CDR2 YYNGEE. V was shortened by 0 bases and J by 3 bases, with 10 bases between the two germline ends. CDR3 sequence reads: CASSVGVGYYEQYF. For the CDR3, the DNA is TGTGCCAGCAGCGTAGGTGTGGGGTACTACGAGCAGTACTTC.

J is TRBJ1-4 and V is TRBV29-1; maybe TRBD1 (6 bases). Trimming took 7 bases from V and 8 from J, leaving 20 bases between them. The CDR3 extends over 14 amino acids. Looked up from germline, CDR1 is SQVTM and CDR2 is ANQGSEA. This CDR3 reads CSGQSGTTGEKLFF. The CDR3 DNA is TGCAGCGGCCAATCCGGGACAACGGGGGAAAAACTGTTTTTT.

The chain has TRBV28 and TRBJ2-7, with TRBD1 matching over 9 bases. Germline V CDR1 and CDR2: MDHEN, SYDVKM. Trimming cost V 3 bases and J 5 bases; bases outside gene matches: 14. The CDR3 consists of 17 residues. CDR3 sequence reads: CASSLMAGYRGQDEQYF. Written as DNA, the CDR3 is TGTGCCAGCAGTTTGATGGCGGGATACAGGGGGCAGGACGAGCAGTACTTC.

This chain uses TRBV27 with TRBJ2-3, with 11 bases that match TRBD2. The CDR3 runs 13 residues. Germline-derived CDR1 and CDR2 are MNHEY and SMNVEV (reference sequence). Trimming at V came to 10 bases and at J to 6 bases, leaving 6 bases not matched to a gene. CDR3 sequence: CATRTSGSDTQYF. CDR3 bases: TGTGCCACCAGGACTAGCGGGTCGGATACGCAGTATTTT.

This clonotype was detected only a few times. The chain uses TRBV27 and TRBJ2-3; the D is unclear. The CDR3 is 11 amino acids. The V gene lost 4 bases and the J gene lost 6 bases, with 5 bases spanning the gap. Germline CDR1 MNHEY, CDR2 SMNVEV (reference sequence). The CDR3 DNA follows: TGTGCCAGCAGTTACTTCGATACGCAGTATTTT. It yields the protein CASSYFDTQYF.

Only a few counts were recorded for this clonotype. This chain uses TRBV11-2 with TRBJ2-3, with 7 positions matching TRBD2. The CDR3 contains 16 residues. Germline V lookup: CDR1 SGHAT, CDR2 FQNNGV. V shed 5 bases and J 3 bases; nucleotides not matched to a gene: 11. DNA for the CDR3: TGTGCCAGCAGCCCATTCGGCGGGAGTAAGACAGATACGCAGTATTTT. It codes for CASSPFGGSKTDTQYF.

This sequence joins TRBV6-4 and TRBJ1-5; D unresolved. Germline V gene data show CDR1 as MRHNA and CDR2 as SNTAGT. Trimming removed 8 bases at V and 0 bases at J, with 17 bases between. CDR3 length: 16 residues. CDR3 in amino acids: CASGSTARYSNQPQHF. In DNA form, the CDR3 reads TGTGCCAGCGGATCAACAGCAAGGTATAGCAATCAGCCCCAGCATTTT.

CDR3 DNA: TGTGCCAGCAGTTCCCTCGCGGGGTCTGATGCGCAGTATTTT. Translating it yields CASSSLAGSDAQYF. The V gene is TRBV11-3, the J gene TRBJ2-3; possibly TRBD2 for D (6 bases). V gave up 6 bases and J gave up 10 bases, with 20 bases separating them. Germline V CDR1 and CDR2: SGHNT, YENEEA. The CDR3 totals 14 residues.

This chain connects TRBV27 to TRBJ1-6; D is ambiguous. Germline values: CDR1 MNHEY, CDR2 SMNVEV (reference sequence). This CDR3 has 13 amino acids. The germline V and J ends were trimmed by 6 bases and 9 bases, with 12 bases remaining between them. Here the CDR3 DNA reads TGTGCCAGCAGGGACCCCGGGCGTTCACCCCTCCACTTT. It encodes CASRDPGRSPLHF.

CDR3 residues: CASSSSGLAAQETQYF. The DNA for the CDR3 is TGTGCCAGCAGCTCCTCGGGACTAGCGGCCCAAGAGACCCAGTACTTC. The chain couples TRBV7-8 to TRBJ2-5; 11 bases match TRBD2. The CDR3 sequence is 16 residues long. V lost 4 bases to trimming and J lost 1 base; unmatched junction nucleotides: 5. From germline, CDR1 is SGHVS and CDR2 FQNEAQ.

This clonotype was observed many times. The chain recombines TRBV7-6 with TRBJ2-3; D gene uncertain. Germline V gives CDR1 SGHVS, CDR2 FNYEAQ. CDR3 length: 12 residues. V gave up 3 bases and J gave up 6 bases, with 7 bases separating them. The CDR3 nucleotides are TGTGCCAGCAGCTTCGCTCAGGATACGCAGTATTTT. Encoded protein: CASSFAQDTQYF.

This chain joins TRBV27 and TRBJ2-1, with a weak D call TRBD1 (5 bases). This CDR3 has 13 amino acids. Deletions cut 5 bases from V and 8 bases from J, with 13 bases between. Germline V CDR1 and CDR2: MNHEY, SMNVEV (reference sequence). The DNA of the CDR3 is TGTGCCAGCAGTGTAGGGGTCGCTTATGAGCAGTTCTTC. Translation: CASSVGVAYEQFF.

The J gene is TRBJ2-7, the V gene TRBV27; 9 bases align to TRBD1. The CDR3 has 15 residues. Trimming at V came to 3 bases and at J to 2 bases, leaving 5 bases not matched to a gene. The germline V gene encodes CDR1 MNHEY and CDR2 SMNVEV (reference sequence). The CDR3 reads CASSLWTGVTYEQYF. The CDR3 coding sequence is TGTGCCAGCAGTTTGTGGACAGGGGTTACCTACGAGCAGTACTTC.